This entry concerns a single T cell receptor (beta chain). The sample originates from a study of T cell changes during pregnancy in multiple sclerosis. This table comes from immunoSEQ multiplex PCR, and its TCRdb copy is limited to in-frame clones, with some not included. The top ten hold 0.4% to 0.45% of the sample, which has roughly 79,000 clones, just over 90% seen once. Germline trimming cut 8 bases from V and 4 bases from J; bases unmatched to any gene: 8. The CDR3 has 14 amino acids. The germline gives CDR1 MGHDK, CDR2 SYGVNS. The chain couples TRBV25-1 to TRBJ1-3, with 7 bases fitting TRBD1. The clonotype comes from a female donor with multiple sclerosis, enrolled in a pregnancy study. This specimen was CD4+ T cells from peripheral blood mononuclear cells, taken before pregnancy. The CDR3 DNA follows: TGTGCCAGCGGGGAGACAGGGAGGGGAAACACCATATATTTT. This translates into CASGETGRGNTIYF.